The 21 T cell receptor beta chains in this list originate from one sample, sequenced in a study of neurological immune-mediated disorders. TCRdb recomputed calls from the 5' RACE reads with MiXCR, one row per CDR3 protein. The repertoire has tens of thousands of distinct CDR3 sequences, about 13% of them found once; the top ten carry less than 5.5%. Documented time point: technical triplicate 1. Sequencing was done on a sample of CD4+ T cells from blood. Receptor source: a female donor with HTLV-1-associated myelopathy (HAM/TSP).

This clonotype was counted at least ten times. The genes are TRBV5-1 and TRBJ2-1; a possible D gene is TRBD2 (6 bases). This CDR3 contains 13 residues. Germline CDR1 reads SGHRS; CDR2 reads YFSETQ. V was clipped by 3 bases and J by 10 bases, with 14 bases between them. The CDR3 here is CASSSREWAEQFF. CDR3 sequence (DNA): TGCGCCAGCAGCTCGCGGGAATGGGCAGAGCAGTTCTTC.

This clonotype was observed at least ten times. The rearrangement uses TRBV7-8 and TRBJ2-7; TRBD1 might be the D (7 bases). The CDR3 is 14 amino acids. Trimming left V 5 bases short and J 3 bases short, with 14 bases between. Germline-derived CDR1 and CDR2 are SGHVS and FQNEAQ. The CDR3 bases are TGTGCCAGCAGCACCCGACAGGGAGGCTACGAGCAGTACTTC. It translates to CASSTRQGGYEQYF.

This clonotype was counted many times. This CDR3 reads CASRDRLTYEQYF. CDR3 in DNA: TGTGCCAGCAGGGACAGGTTGACCTACGAGCAGTACTTC. V usage is TRBV6-1 and J usage is TRBJ2-7; 7 bases are shared with TRBD1. After removal of 6 bases from V and 2 bases from J, the junction contained 4 bases not matched to a gene. CDR3 length: 13 amino acids. Per germline, CDR1 MNHNS and CDR2 SASEGT.

At least ten counts were recorded for this clonotype. The chain couples TRBV29-1 to TRBJ2-1, with D possibly TRBD1 on 6 matching bases. Germline V gene sequence: CDR1 SQVTM, CDR2 ANQGSEA. CDR3 length: 12 residues. Trimming stripped 5 bases from V and 5 bases from J, with 10 bases between. As DNA, the CDR3 is TGCAGCGTTCCCCACAGGGACAATGAGCAGTTCTTC. Translated: CSVPHRDNEQFF.

This clonotype was picked up many times. This rearrangement joins TRBV7-2 to TRBJ2-7; 7 bases align to TRBD2. Germline trimming cut 1 base from V and 7 bases from J; bases unmatched to any gene: 13. Germline CDR1 SGHTA, CDR2 FQGNSA. The CDR3 spans 16 residues. The DNA for the CDR3 is TGTGCCAGCAGCTTAGAAGCGACTAGCCAATCTAGGGAGCAGTACTTC. It specifies CASSLEATSQSREQYF.

This clonotype was observed at least ten times. V gene TRBV20-1 combines with J gene TRBJ2-1; TRBD1 matches at 8 bases. Trimming at V came to 6 bases and at J to 9 bases, leaving 13 bases not matched to a gene. Germline V gives CDR1 DFQATT, CDR2 SNEGSKA (reference sequence). There are 14 residues in the CDR3. For the CDR3, the DNA is TGCAGTGCCCATCGGGCGGACAGGGTTGGTGAGCAGTTCTTC. Residues: CSAHRADRVGEQFF.

This clonotype was recorded at least ten times. The chain links TRBV18 to TRBJ2-1; D call uncertain. The CDR3 consists of 15 residues. V was shortened by 3 bases and J by 0 bases, with 9 bases between the two germline ends. In germline, CDR1 is KGHSH, CDR2 LQKENI. Here the CDR3 DNA reads TGTGCCAGCTCACCGTCCCCCGGCTCCTACAATGAGCAGTTCTTC. Protein sequence: CASSPSPGSYNEQFF.

This clonotype was seen ten or more times. V usage is TRBV2 and J usage is TRBJ2-1; D call uncertain. The germline V gene encodes CDR1 SNHLY and CDR2 FYNNEI. The CDR3 loop spans 12 amino acids. The V end was cut by 2 bases, the J end by 5 bases, with 4 bases between. The CDR3 nucleotides read TGTGCCAGCAGTGAACCTGACAATGAGCAGTTCTTC. It codes for CASSEPDNEQFF.

Worth noting for this clonotype: A much larger clone is a single base away; this may be a read error. This chain uses TRBV18 with TRBJ2-5, with D unclear. Germline CDR1 is KGHSH and CDR2 is LQKENI. Trimming removed 4 bases at V and 1 base at J, with 10 bases between. The CDR3 covers 14 residues. The CDR3 nucleotides are TGTGCCAGCTCACTCTGCGGAGCCCAAGAGACCCAGTACTTC. Translated, it gives CASSLCGAQETQYF.

This clonotype was recorded at least ten times. The rearrangement links TRBV29-1 to TRBJ2-1; TRBD2 might be the D (6 bases). CDR3 length: 11 residues. CDR1 and CDR2 from the germline V gene are SQVTM and ANQGSEA. Between the trimmed V and J ends, which lost 6 bases and 15 bases, there was a span of 18 bases. The CDR3 coding sequence is TGCAGCGTCCTACGGGACTCTCTTATGTTCTTC. Protein: CSVLRDSLMFF.

This clonotype was recorded many times. J is TRBJ1-4 and V is TRBV20-1; the D is unclear. Trimming cost V 1 base and J 7 bases, with 4 bases left between them. The germline CDR1 and CDR2 sequences are DFQATT and SNEGSKA (reference sequence). This CDR3 has 11 residues. The CDR3 sequence is CSARVTEKLFF. The CDR3 DNA reads TGCAGTGCTAGAGTAACTGAAAAACTGTTTTTT.

This clonotype was counted at least ten times. The chain recombines TRBV7-2 with TRBJ2-7; D remains unclear. Trimming left V 2 bases short and J 1 base short, with 12 bases between. The CDR3 runs 15 residues. Germline loops: CDR1 SGHTA, CDR2 FQGNSA. The CDR3 region is CASSLLHVASYEQYF. The CDR3 region has the DNA TGTGCCAGCAGCTTATTACATGTAGCATCCTACGAGCAGTACTTC.

This clonotype was seen at least ten times. The CDR3 region is CASSRLGTISYEQYF. CDR3 in DNA: TGTGCCAGCAGTAGGTTGGGGACAATCTCCTACGAGCAGTACTTC. The rearrangement uses TRBV7-2 and TRBJ2-7; D is possibly TRBD1 (6 bases). Germline V gene lookup returns CDR1 SGHTA and CDR2 FQGNSA. CDR3 length: 15 amino acids. With 6 bases removed from V and 0 bases from J, the gap between germline ends came to 15 bases. Using reference TRBV7-2 and TRBJ2-7 for the parts outside the CDR3, the full variable domain is GAGVSQSPSNKVTEKGKDVELRCDPISGHTALYWYRQSLGQGLEFLIYFQGNSAPDKSGLPSDRFSAERTGGSVSTLTIQRTQQEDSAVYLCASSRLGTISYEQYFGPGTRLTVT.

This clonotype was observed many times. The rearrangement uses TRBV21-1 and TRBJ2-5; the table assigns TRBD1, which was not confirmed against the DNA. TRBV21-1 is an annotated pseudogene. This CDR3 comprises 17 residues. The CDR3 coding sequence is TGTGCCAGCAGCAAGGGGGAGACAGTCGCGTACCAAGAGACCCAGTACTTC. Protein: CASSKGETVAYQETQYF.

Notes on this clonotype: The junction and the germline gene differ at one end; a read error may be behind it. The rearrangement links TRBV6-1 to TRBJ1-5; no clear D gene. The CDR3 has 13 residues. Per germline, CDR1 MNHNS and CDR2 SASEGT. For the CDR3, the DNA is TGTGCCAGCAGGGAAAATAACAATCAGACCCAGCATTTT. Its translation is CASRENNNQTQHF.

In this sample, this clonotype turned up many times. The rearrangement joins TRBV6-6 to TRBJ2-3, with TRBD2 matching 8 bases. Germline V gives CDR1 MNHNY, CDR2 SVGAGI (reference sequence). The CDR3 has 17 amino acids. J gave up 5 bases and V 1 base, and 11 bases lay outside the gene matches. CDR3 nucleotide sequence: TGTGCCAGCAGTTACTTTACTAACGGGGGGGCCGAAGATACGCAGTATTTT. This encodes CASSYFTNGGAEDTQYF.

This clonotype is labeled medium-sized. The genes are TRBV24-1 and TRBJ2-5; 9 nucleotides match TRBD1. V gave up 3 bases and J gave up 4 bases; unmatched junction bases: 5. The germline V gene has CDR1 KGHDR and CDR2 SFDVKD. The CDR3 length is 15 residues. The CDR3 DNA sequence: TGTGCCACCAGTGATCCCGGGACAGGGAGAGAGACCCAGTACTTC. Translating it yields CATSDPGTGRETQYF.

The V and J genes are TRBV20-1 and TRBJ1-2; 7 positions agree with TRBD1. The V gene end was trimmed by 6 bases and the J gene end by 4 bases; junction bases not matched to a gene: 14. This CDR3 comprises 15 residues. Germline CDR1 is DFQATT and CDR2 is SNEGSKA (reference sequence). This CDR3 reads CSARDSTANSYGYTF. CDR3 in DNA: TGCAGTGCAAGGGACAGCACCGCTAACTCCTATGGCTACACCTTC.

This clonotype was seen repeatedly, ten times or more. The V call is TRBV7-2, the J call TRBJ2-3; no firm D call. The CDR3 runs to 13 residues. Trimming took off 3 bases at V and 4 bases at J, with 8 bases between the two ends. The germline V gene encodes CDR1 SGHTA and CDR2 FQGNSA. CDR3: CASSFVVADTQYF. The CDR3 DNA follows: TGTGCCAGCAGCTTCGTAGTGGCAGATACGCAGTATTTT.

This clonotype occurred many times. This rearrangement joins TRBV3-1 to TRBJ1-4; the D is unclear. Germline assignment: CDR1 LGHDT and CDR2 YNNKEL (reference sequence). The ends were cut back, 2 bases at V and 7 bases at J, with 17 bases in the middle. The CDR3 sequence is 16 residues long. CDR3 nucleotide sequence: TGTGCCAGCAGCCAACTGGAGGAGTGGCGAGGTGAAAAACTGTTTTTT. It yields the protein CASSQLEEWRGEKLFF.

This clonotype was seen many times. DNA of the CDR3: TGCGCCAGCAGCGTCGCTCTAGCGGGGGGCAATGAGCAGTTCTTC. It specifies CASSVALAGGNEQFF. V usage is TRBV5-1 and J usage is TRBJ2-1; the match to TRBD2 covers 11 bases. CDR3 length: 15 residues. Germline V lookup: CDR1 SGHRS, CDR2 YFSETQ. V dropped 4 bases and J dropped 6; count of bases not matched to a gene: 6.